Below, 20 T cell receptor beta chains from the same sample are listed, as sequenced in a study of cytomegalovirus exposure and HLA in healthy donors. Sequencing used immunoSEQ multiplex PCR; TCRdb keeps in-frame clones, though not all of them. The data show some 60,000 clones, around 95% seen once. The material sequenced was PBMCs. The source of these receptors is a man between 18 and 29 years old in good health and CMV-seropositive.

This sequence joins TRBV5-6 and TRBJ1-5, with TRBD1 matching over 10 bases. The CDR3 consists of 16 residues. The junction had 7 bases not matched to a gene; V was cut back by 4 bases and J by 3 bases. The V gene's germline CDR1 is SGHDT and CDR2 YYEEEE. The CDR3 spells CASSLMGTGDNQPQHF. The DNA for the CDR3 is TGTGCCAGCAGCCTGATGGGGACAGGGGACAATCAGCCCCAGCATTTT.

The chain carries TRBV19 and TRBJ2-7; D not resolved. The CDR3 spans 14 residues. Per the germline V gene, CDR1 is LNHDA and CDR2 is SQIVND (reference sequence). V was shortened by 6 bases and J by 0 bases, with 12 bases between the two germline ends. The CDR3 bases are TGTGCCAGTAGCCTTAAGACTGGCTCCTACGAGCAGTACTTC. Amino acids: CASSLKTGSYEQYF.

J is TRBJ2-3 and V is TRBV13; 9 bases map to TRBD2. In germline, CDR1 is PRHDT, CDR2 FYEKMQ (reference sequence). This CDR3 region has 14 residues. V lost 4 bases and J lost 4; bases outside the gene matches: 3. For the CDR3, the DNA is TGTGCCAGCAGCTCCGTAGCGGGGGCAGATACGCAGTATTTT. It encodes CASSSVAGADTQYF.

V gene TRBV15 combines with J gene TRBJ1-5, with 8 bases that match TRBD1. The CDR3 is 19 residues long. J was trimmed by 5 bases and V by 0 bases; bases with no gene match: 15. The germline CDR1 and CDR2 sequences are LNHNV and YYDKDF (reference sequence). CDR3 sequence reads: CATSREVRAGGYSDQPQHF. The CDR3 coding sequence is TGTGCCACCAGCAGAGAAGTAAGGGCAGGGGGCTATTCCGATCAGCCCCAGCATTTT.

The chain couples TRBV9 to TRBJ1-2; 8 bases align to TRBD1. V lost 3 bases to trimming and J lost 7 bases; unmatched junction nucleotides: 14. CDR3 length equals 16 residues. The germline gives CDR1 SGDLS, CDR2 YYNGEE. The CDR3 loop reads CASSGSQGAQVRGYTF. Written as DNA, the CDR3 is TGTGCCAGCAGCGGATCTCAGGGGGCGCAGGTTCGTGGCTACACCTTC.

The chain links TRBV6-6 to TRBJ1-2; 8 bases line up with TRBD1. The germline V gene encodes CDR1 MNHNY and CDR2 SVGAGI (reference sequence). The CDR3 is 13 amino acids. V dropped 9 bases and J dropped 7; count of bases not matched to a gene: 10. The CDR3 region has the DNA TGTGCCAGTTTCGGACAGGGCCTCACTGGCTACACCTTC. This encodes CASFGQGLTGYTF.

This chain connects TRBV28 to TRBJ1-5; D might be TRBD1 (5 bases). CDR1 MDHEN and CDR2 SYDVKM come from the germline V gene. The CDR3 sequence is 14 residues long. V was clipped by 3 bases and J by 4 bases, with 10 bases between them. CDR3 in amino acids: CASSLLQENQPQHF. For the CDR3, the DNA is TGTGCCAGCAGTTTGTTACAGGAAAATCAGCCCCAGCATTTT. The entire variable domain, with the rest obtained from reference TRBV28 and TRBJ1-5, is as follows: DVKVTQSSRYLVKRTGEKVFLECVQDMDHENMFWYRQDPGLGLRLIYFSYDVKMKEKGDIPEGYSVSREKKERFSLILESASTNQTSMYLCASSLLQENQPQHFGDGTRLSIL.

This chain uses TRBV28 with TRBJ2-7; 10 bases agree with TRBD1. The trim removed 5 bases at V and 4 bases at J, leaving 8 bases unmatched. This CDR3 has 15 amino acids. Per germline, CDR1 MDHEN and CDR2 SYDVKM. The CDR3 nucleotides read TGTGCCAGCAGTGTACCGGGACAGGGGAGATACGAGCAGTACTTC. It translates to CASSVPGQGRYEQYF.

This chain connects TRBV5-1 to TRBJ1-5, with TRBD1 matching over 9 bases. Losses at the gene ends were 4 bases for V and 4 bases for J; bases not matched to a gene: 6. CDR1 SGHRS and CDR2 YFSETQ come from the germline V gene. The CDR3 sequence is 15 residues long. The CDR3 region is CASSPGDRDNQPQHF. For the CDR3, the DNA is TGCGCCAGCAGCCCGGGGGACAGGGATAATCAGCCCCAGCATTTT.

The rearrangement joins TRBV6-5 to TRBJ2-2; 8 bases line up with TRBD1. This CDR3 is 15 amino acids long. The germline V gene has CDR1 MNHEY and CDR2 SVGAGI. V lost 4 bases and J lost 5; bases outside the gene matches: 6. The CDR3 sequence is CASSLDRALTGELFF. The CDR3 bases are TGTGCCAGCAGTTTGGACAGGGCTTTAACCGGGGAGCTGTTTTTT.

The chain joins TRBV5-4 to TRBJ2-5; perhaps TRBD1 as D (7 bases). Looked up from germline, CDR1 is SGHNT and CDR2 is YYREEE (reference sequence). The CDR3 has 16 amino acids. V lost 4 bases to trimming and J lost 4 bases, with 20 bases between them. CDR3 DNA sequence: TGTGCCAGCAGCCCCCTAGCGACAGGGTCAGGAGAGACCCAGTACTTC. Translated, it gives CASSPLATGSGETQYF.

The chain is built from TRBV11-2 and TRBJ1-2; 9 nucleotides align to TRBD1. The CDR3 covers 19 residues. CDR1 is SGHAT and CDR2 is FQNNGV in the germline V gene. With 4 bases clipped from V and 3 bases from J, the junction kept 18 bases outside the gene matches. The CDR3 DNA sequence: TGTGCCAGCAGCTACCAATCAACAAAGACAGGGGGGCAAGACTATGGCTACACCTTC. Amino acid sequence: CASSYQSTKTGGQDYGYTF.

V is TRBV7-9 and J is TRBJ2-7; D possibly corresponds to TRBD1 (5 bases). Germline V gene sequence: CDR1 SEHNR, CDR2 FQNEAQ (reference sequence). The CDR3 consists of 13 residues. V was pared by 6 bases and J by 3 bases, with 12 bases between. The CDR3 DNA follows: TGTGCCAGCAGGTCCGACAGTCTCTACGAGCAGTACTTC. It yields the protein CASRSDSLYEQYF. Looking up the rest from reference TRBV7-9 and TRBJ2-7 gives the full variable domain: DTGVSQNPRHKITKRGQNVTFRCDPISEHNRLYWYRQTLGQGPEFLTYFQNEAQLEKSRLLSDRFSAERPKGSFSTLEIQRTEQGDSAMYLCASRSDSLYEQYFGPGTRLTVT.

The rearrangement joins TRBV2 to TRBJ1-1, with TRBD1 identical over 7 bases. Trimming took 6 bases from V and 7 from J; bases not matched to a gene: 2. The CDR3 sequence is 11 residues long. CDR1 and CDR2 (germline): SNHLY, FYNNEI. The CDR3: CASRGQLEAFF. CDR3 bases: TGTGCCAGCAGGGGACAGCTTGAAGCTTTCTTT.

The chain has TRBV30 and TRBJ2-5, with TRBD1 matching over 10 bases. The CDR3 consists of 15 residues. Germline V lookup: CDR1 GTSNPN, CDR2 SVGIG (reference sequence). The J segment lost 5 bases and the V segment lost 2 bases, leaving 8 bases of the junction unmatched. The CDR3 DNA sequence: TGTGCCTGGAGTCCGGGACAGGGGAACCGGGAGACCCAGTACTTC. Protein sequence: CAWSPGQGNRETQYF.

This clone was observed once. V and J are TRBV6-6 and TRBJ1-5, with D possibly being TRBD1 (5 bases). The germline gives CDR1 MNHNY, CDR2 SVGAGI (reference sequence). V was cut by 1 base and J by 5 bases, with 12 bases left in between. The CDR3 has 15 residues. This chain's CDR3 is CASSYWGGTDQPQHF. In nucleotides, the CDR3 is TGTGCCAGCAGTTACTGGGGGGGAACCGATCAGCCCCAGCATTTT.

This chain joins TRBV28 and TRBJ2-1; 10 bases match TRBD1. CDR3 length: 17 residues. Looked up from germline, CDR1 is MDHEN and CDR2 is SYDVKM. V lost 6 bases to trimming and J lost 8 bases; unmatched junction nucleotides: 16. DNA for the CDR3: TGTGCCAGCAGCCGTGACCGGGACAGGGGTTTCGGTGATGAGCAGTTCTTC. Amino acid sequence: CASSRDRDRGFGDEQFF.

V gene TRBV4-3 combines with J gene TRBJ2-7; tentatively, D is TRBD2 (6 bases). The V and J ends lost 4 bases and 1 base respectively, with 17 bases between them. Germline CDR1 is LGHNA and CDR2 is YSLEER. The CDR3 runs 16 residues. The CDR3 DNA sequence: TGCGCCAGCAGCCTTTTCCCCGGGACTGAGTCCTACGAGCAGTACTTC. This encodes CASSLFPGTESYEQYF.

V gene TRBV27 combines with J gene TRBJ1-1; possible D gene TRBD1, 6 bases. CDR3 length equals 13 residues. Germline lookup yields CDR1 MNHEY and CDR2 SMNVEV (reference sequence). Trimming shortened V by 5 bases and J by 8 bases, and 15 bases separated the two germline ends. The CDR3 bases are TGTGCCAGCAGTCCTTCTCCAGGGGCGGAAGCTTTCTTT. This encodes CASSPSPGAEAFF.

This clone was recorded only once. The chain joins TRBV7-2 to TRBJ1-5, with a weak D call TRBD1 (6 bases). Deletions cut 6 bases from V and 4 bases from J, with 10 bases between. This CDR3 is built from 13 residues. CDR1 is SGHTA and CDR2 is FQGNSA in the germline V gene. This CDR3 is CASSLDRNQPQHF. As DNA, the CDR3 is TGTGCCAGCAGTTTGGACAGAAATCAGCCCCAGCATTTT.